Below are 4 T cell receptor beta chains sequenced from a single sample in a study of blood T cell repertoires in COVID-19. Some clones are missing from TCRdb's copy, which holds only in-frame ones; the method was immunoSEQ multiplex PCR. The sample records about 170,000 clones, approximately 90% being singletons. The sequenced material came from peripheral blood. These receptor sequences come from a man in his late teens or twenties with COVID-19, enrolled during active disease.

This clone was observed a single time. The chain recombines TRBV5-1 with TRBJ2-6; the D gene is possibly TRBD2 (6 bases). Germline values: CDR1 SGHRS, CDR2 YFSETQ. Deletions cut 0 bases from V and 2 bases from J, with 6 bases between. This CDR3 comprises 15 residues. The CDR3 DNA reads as TGCGCCAGCAGCTTGGGCGGGGCTGGGGCCAACGTCCTGACTTTC. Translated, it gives CASSLGGAGANVLTF.

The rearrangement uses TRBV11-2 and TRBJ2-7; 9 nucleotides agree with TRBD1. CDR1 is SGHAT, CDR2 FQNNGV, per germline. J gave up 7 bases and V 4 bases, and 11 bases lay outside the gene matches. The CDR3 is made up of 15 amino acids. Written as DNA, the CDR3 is TGTGCCAGCAGCTCCATCAGGGACAGGGTCCAAGAGCAGTACTTC. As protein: CASSSIRDRVQEQYF.

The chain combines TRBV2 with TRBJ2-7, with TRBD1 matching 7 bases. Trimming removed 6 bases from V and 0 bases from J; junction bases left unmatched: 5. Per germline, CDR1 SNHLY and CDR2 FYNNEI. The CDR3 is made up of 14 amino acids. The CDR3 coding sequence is TGTGCCAGCAGGGGACAGAAGAGCTCCTACGAGCAGTACTTC. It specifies CASRGQKSSYEQYF.

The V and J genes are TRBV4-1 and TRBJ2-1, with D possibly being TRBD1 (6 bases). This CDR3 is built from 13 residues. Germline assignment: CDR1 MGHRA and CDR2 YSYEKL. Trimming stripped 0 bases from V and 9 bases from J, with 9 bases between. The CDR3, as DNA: TGCGCCAGCAGCCAAGATAGGGGGTTTGAGCAGTTCTTC. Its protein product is CASSQDRGFEQFF.